Presented here are 5 T cell receptor beta chains from one specimen sequenced in a study of T cell changes during pregnancy in multiple sclerosis (dated by TCRdb to the late 2010s). Library preparation was by the immunoSEQ multiplex PCR assay. The immuneACCESS repertoire file appears here via TCRdb, limited to in-frame rearrangements. These files lack a portion of the clones; in checked studies, under half of the deficit traces to unresolved V genes, and the cause of the others is not known. The sample yields about 57,000 clones; 85% to 95% were counted once. The ten largest make up approximately 3.8% of the sample. Sequenced material: peripheral blood, taken after pregnancy. The receptors originated from a female donor in good health, enrolled as a control in a pregnancy study.

J is TRBJ1-1 and V is TRBV6-1, with TRBD1 matching 11 bases. This CDR3 has 15 amino acids. Unmatched junction bases numbered 9, after V lost 1 base and J lost 11 bases. Germline values: CDR1 MNHNS, CDR2 SASEGT. CDR3 DNA sequence: TGTGCCAGCAGTGAAGTGAGGACAGGGGGCGCGAATGCTTTCTTT. The encoded protein is CASSEVRTGGANAFF.

The CDR3 reads CASSLAGTSVANTGELFF. The CDR3 region has the DNA TGTGCCAGCAGCTTAGCCGGGACTAGCGTTGCGAACACCGGGGAGCTGTTTTTT. The rearrangement uses TRBV7-2 and TRBJ2-2; 10 bases agree with TRBD2. CDR3 length: 18 amino acids. V was pared by 0 bases and J by 0 bases, with 4 bases of the junction left unmatched. Germline CDR1 and CDR2: SGHTA and FQGNSA. The whole variable domain, filled in from reference TRBV7-2 and TRBJ2-2, reads GAGVSQSPSNKVTEKGKDVELRCDPISGHTALYWYRQSLGQGLEFLIYFQGNSAPDKSGLPSDRFSAERTGGSVSTLTIQRTQQEDSAVYLCASSLAGTSVANTGELFFGEGSRLTVL.

The V call is TRBV10-2, the J call TRBJ2-1; possible D gene TRBD2, 5 bases. V was clipped by 0 bases and J by 1 base, with 10 bases between them. The CDR3 loop spans 16 amino acids. Germline lookup yields CDR1 WSHSY and CDR2 SAAADI. CDR3 in DNA: TGCGCCAGCAGTGAGTCGAGGACTTTTTCCTACAATGAGCAGTTCTTC. Amino acid sequence: CASSESRTFSYNEQFF.

The chain joins TRBV5-1 to TRBJ2-5; 9 bases map to TRBD2. CDR3 length equals 15 residues. The germline V gene encodes CDR1 SGHRS and CDR2 YFSETQ. J was trimmed by 4 bases and V by 3 bases; bases with no gene match: 7. In nucleotides, the CDR3 is TGCGCCAGCAGCTGGGTAGCGGGAGAGGGAGAGACCCAGTACTTC. This gives the protein CASSWVAGEGETQYF.

The chain uses TRBV7-2 and TRBJ1-4, with a tentative D call TRBD1 (5 bases). There are 17 residues in the CDR3. CDR1 and CDR2 (germline): SGHTA, FQGNSA. Trimming pared 5 bases from V and 3 bases from J, leaving 19 bases between. In nucleotides, the CDR3 is TGTGCCAGCAGCCCCCCGGGAGCGCGGGGCGCTAATGAAAAACTGTTTTTT. This gives the protein CASSPPGARGANEKLFF.